Listed here are 9 T cell receptor beta chains from one sample, sequenced in a study of regulatory T cells in long-lasting Graves disease. For TCR beta, libraries came from iRepertoire HTBI primers and Arm-PCR of CDR3 regions. TCRdb re-called the multiplex PCR reads with MiXCR, one entry per CDR3 protein. In the table there are 600,000 to 850,000 distinct CDR3 sequences, around 30% of which are singletons. The time point denotes: persistent/refractory GD, antithyroid drugs over 5 years with positive TRAb. PBMCs provided the RNA from which the TCR library was made. Source: peripheral blood mononuclear cells (PBMCs), taken when the disease was refractory, from a patient treated with antithyroid drugs. These receptors were taken from a female donor with Graves disease.

The V call is TRBV10-3, the J call TRBJ1-5; D is unresolved. The CDR3 has 14 residues. Germline V gene data show CDR1 as ENHRY and CDR2 as SYGVKD. V was pared by 2 bases and J by 7 bases, with 12 bases between. CDR3 coding DNA: TGTGCCATCAGTGAGGGGTCCGAGGGCCAGCCCCAGCATTTT. Translated: CAISEGSEGQPQHF.

Regarding this clonotype: An end of the junction does not agree with germline; a read error may underlie this. J is TRBJ1-1 and V is TRBV11-2; D is unclear. Germline CDR1 reads SGHAT; CDR2 reads FQNNGV. The CDR3 length is 15 residues. The CDR3, as DNA: TGTGCCGGCAGCTTAATCGGTACTATGAACACTGAAGCTTTCTTT. It specifies CAGSLIGTMNTEAFF. The variable domain in full, completed from reference TRBV11-2 and TRBJ1-1, reads EAGVAQSPRYKIIEKRQSVAFWCNPISGHATLYWYQQILGQGPKLLIQFQNNGVVDDSQLPKDRFSAERLKGVDSTLKIQPAKLEDSAVYLCAGSLIGTMNTEAFFGQGTRLTVV.

Ten or more counts support this clonotype. The CDR3 DNA follows: TGTGCCAGCAGTTTTGACAGGCAGCGTGGCTACACCTTC. Residues: CASSFDRQRGYTF. The chain couples TRBV12-3 or TRBV12-4 to TRBJ1-2; a possible D gene is TRBD1 (6 bases). Trimming cost V 3 bases and J 7 bases, with 12 bases left between them. The CDR3 totals 13 residues.

This clonotype was seen ten or more times. The J gene is TRBJ2-5, the V gene TRBV12-3 or TRBV12-4, with unresolved D. V lost 6 bases, J lost 5 bases, and 10 bases lay in between. The CDR3 totals 12 residues. CDR3 in amino acids: CASSLWVETQYF. DNA of the CDR3: TGTGCCAGCAGCCTTTGGGTGGAGACCCAGTACTTC.

This clonotype was counted only a few times. The chain joins TRBV5-6 to TRBJ2-1; 8 positions agree with TRBD2. This CDR3 is 16 amino acids long. The V and J ends lost 4 bases and 7 bases, in that order; junction bases with no gene match: 13. CDR1 and CDR2 (germline): SGHDT, YYEEEE. The CDR3 sequence: CASSHLPQREWNEQFF. The CDR3 nucleotides read TGTGCCAGCAGCCACCTCCCCCAGCGGGAGTGGAATGAGCAGTTCTTC.

The genes are TRBV12-5 and TRBJ2-1; 7 nucleotides align to TRBD1. CDR3 length equals 14 residues. Per the germline V gene, CDR1 is LGHNT and CDR2 is FRNRAP. J gave up 6 bases and V 5 bases, and 7 bases lay outside the gene matches. For the CDR3, the DNA is TGTGCTAGTGGTAGGGGGCAAGGAAGCAATGAGCAGTTCTTC. Translated: CASGRGQGSNEQFF.

The rearrangement joins TRBV4-1 to TRBJ1-4; 7 bases align to TRBD1. The V and J ends lost 1 base and 10 bases, in that order; junction bases with no gene match: 12. This CDR3 spans 16 amino acids. Germline V gene sequence: CDR1 MGHRA, CDR2 YSYEKL. The DNA for the CDR3 is TGCGCCAGCAGCCAAGCCATTCCGGGACAGAACCTAAAACTGTTTTTT. It specifies CASSQAIPGQNLKLFF.

V is TRBV29-1 and J is TRBJ1-4; D call uncertain. Germline V CDR1 and CDR2: SQVTM, ANQGSEA. The CDR3 has 15 residues. Trimming removed 7 bases from V and 5 bases from J, with 20 bases in between. CDR3 nucleotides: TGCAGCGCCCGCCTCCATCATTCCTTAAATGAAAAACTGTTTTTT. Amino acids: CSARLHHSLNEKLFF.

At least ten counts were recorded for this clonotype. The rearrangement joins TRBV28 to TRBJ1-2; 10 nucleotides match TRBD1. Germline trimming cut 6 bases from V and 4 bases from J; bases unmatched to any gene: 11. The CDR3 is 16 residues long. The germline gives CDR1 MDHEN, CDR2 SYDVKM. CDR3 region: CASSPTGGASAYGYTF. DNA of the CDR3: TGTGCCAGCAGCCCGACAGGGGGCGCGTCGGCCTATGGCTACACCTTC.